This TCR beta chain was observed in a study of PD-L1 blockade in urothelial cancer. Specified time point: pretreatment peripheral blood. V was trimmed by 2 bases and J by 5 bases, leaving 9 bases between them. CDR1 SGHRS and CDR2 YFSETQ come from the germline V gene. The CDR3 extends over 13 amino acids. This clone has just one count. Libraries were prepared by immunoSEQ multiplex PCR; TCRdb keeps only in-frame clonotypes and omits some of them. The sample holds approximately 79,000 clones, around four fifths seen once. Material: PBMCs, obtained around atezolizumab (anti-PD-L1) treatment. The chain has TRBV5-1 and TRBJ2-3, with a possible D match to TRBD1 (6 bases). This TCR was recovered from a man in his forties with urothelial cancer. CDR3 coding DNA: TGCGCCAGCAGCTTTACGGACAGAGATACGCAGTATTTT. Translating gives CASSFTDRDTQYF.